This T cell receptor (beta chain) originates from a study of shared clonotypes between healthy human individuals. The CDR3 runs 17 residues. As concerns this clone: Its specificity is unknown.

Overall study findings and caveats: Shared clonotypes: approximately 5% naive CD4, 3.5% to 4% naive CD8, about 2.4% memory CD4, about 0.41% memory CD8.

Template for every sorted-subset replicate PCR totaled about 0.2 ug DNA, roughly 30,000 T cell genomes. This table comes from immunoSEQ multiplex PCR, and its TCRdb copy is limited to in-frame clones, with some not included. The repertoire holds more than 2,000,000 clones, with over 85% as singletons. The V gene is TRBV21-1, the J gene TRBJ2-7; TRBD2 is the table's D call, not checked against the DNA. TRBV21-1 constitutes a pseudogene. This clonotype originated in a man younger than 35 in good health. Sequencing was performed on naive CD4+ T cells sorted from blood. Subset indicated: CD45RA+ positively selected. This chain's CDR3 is CASSKATGGRAPYEQYF. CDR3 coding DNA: TGTGCCAGCAGCAAAGCTACGGGGGGAAGGGCCCCCTACGAGCAGTACTTC.